This T cell receptor beta chain is drawn from a study of T-cell memory formation after mild COVID-19. Study context: TCR clustering was largely donor specific.

Employing constant-segment primers, 5'RACE generated TCR alpha and TCR beta cDNA libraries bearing sample barcodes and UMIs. TCRdb re-called the 5' RACE reads with MiXCR, one entry per CDR3 protein. The sample contains 250,000 or so distinct CDR3 sequences, roughly 18% of which appear only once. There are a few counts of this clonotype. Its antigen is not identified. Study results and caveats: Cross-reactive memory apparently joined, as some responding clones appeared in pre-infection memory. CD8+ contracting clones occupied EMRA, while CD4+ ones occupied mainly CM and EM.

Germline CDR1 is SGDLS and CDR2 is YYNGEE. This CDR3 contains 15 residues. With 3 bases removed from V and 5 bases from J, the gap between germline ends came to 17 bases. The receptor's source is a man aged 18 to 30 who had mild COVID-19 (a few samples of this study predate the infection). Cell type and time point are not known. The sample consisted of PBMCs or a T cell subset sorted from them (not recorded which). The chain has TRBV9 and TRBJ2-5; possibly TRBD1 or TRBD2 for D (5 bases each). The CDR3 here is CASSGYGTGGETQYF. The CDR3 coding sequence is TGTGCCAGCAGCGGATACGGGACGGGCGGTGAGACCCAGTACTTC.